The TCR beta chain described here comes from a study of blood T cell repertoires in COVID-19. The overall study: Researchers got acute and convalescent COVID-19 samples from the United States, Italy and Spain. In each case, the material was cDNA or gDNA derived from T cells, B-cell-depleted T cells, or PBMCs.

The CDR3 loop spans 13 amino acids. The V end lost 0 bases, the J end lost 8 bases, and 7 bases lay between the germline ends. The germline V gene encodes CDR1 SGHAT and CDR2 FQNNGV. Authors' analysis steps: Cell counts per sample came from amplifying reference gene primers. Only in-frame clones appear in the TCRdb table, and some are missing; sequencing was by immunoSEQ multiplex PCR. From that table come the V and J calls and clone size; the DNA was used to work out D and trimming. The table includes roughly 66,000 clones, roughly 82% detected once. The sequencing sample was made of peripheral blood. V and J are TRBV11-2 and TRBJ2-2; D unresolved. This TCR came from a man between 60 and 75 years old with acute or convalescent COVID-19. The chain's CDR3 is CASSLEITGELFF. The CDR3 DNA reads TGTGCCAGCAGCTTAGAAATTACTGGGGAGCTGTTTTTT.